The rows below give T cell receptor beta chains drawn from one sample of a study of T cell responses to AZD1222 COVID-19 vaccine. Method: immunoSEQ multiplex PCR; TCRdb's copy keeps in-frame clones and lacks some. The table lists approximately 270,000 clones, approximately 94% of them singletons. This material consisted of peripheral blood, taken 28 days after the second AZD1222 dose. These receptors all stem from an adult who received the AZD1222 COVID-19 vaccine. CDR3s include the opening cysteine and the closing phenylalanine or tryptophan. Fields, in order: V gene, CDR3 protein.

>TRBV7-2
CASSSYFGPFSYNSPLHF
>TRBV29-1
CSVETFYEQYF
>TRBV4-3
CASTSTSGRGINEQFF
>TRBV7-9
CASSRQGVNGYTF
>TRBV6-5
CASSYSSGGRNEQYF
>TRBV4-1
CASSQADFLTNYGYTF
>TRBV28
CATWTPTYNEQFF
>TRBV9
CASSPRGQGNEKLFF
>TRBV5-5
CASSSGGQNYGYTF
>TRBV7-8
CASSRGTGFIAQHF
>TRBV5-4
CASSLGGTGTDYGYTF
>TRBV27
CASSFRVGQPQHF
>TRBV29-1
CSGASGTYEQYF
>TRBV11-1
CASSVGTGDYTF
>TRBV6-1
CASSEVKRWGTEAFF
>TRBV9
CASSYRASTEAFF
>TRBV24-1
CATSTQNTEAFF
>TRBV5-4
CASSSSGVAVQETQYF
>TRBV28
CASRTGGSSEAFF
>TRBV6-2/TRBV6-3
CASSPRLARGETQYF
>TRBV19
CARQQGPFGNIQYF
>TRBV19
CATNGQGTAIQYNEQFF
>TRBV6-2/TRBV6-3
CASSYRDRGSYEQYF
>TRBV6-1
CASRPGTGNGYTF
>TRBV2
CASGAGRGTGELFF
>TRBV4-1
CASSHTVDYEQYF
>TRBV5-1
CASSLVGDTEAFF
>TRBV19
CASSTYGTAEGYTF
>TRBV4-3
CASSQAAQGVDTQYF
>TRBV2
CASSAEGLNTGELFF
>TRBV6-5
CASSLHRVEDTEAFF
>TRBV6-1
CASSEAESTEAFF
>TRBV10-3
CAISGGDRRNTEAFF
>TRBV20-1
CSARQGPEQYF
>TRBV6-2/TRBV6-3
CASSRSSGLIYEQYF
>TRBV25-1
CASSPGQGRFEAFF
>TRBV5-1
CASSLTGTDTQYF
>TRBV15
CATGQGGSYEQYF
>TRBV30
CAWSRFTGNGNTIYF
>TRBV3-1/TRBV3-2
CASSQDRRRQGQGYTF
>TRBV29-1
CSGRDGTYNEQFF
>TRBV2
CASVKGAPPLHF
>TRBV5-6
CASSTGTGTYEQYF
>TRBV28
CASSSPVPGQGSNEKLFF
>TRBV18
CASSPGGPLSGGTQETQYF